This TCR beta chain was sequenced during a study of PD-1 blockade in classical Hodgkin lymphoma. About this clone itself: The CDR3 does not close with the conserved phenylalanine or tryptophan, likely indicating a read error.

Trimming removed 0 bases from V and 5 bases from J; junction bases left unmatched: 8. Germline CDR1 and CDR2: ENHRY and SYGVKD. The CDR3 consists of 16 residues. The time point was: cycle 4 day 1 (C4D1), after less than 7 weeks of nivolumab. Every patient had relapsed following autologous stem cell transplantation, and cohorts differed in brentuximab vedotin exposure. The method was immunoSEQ multiplex PCR; TCRdb's version includes in-frame clones alone and lacks a portion of them. The sample includes roughly 100,000 clones, more than 85% of them seen just once. This clonotype originated in a human donor with classical Hodgkin lymphoma. The chain recombines TRBV10-3 with TRBJ1-2, with 8 bases fitting TRBD1. The material was peripheral blood mononuclear cells (PBMCs), obtained before the fourth cycle of nivolumab. The CDR3 loop is CAISESGQAFGYGYTL. The CDR3 DNA follows: TGTGCCATCAGTGAGTCGGGACAGGCCTTTGGGTATGGCTACACCCTC.